Shown below are 31 T cell receptor beta chains from a single sample sequenced in a study of blood T cell repertoires in COVID-19. Repertoires were generated with immunoSEQ multiplex PCR, while TCRdb's copy carries only in-frame clones and drops some. This sample yields 65,000 to 80,000 clones, of which approximately 78% are seen a single time; approximately 30% belongs to the top ten. Source material: peripheral blood. The receptors shown here come from a human donor in a cohort sampled during active COVID-19.

The V call is TRBV4-1, the J call TRBJ1-3; no reliable D call. Germline assignment: CDR1 MGHRA and CDR2 YSYEKL. The CDR3 runs 15 residues. With 4 bases removed from V and 4 bases from J, the gap between germline ends came to 14 bases. This CDR3 is CASSRAALAGNTIYF. In DNA form, the CDR3 reads TGCGCCAGCAGCCGGGCCGCACTGGCCGGAAACACCATATATTTT.

V is TRBV5-1 and J is TRBJ2-5; 8 bases match TRBD1. From germline, CDR1 is SGHRS and CDR2 YFSETQ. Unmatched junction bases numbered 9, after V lost 3 bases and J lost 2 bases. This CDR3 contains 16 residues. CDR3 loop: CASSSGARGPQETQYF. The CDR3 bases are TGCGCCAGCAGCTCGGGGGCCAGGGGGCCTCAAGAGACCCAGTACTTC. Full variable domain (missing parts from reference TRBV5-1 and TRBJ2-5): KAGVTQTPRYLIKTRGQQVTLSCSPISGHRSVSWYQQTPGQGLQFLFEYFSETQRNKGNFPGRFSGRQFSNSRSEMNVSTLELGDSALYLCASSSGARGPQETQYFGPGTRLLVL.

This clone was seen a single time. The chain combines TRBV21-1 with TRBJ2-7; TRBD2, the table's D call, lacks a check against the DNA. TRBV21-1 is a pseudogene. The CDR3 covers 12 residues. The CDR3 nucleotides read TGTGCCAGCAGCAAGGAGTTCTTAGAGCAGTACTTC. Residues: CASSKEFLEQYF.

The count of this clone is one. The chain carries TRBV4-1 and TRBJ2-7, with 10 bases identical to TRBD2. The ends lost 0 bases at V and 1 base at J; junction bases unmatched: 9. CDR1 is MGHRA and CDR2 is YSYEKL in the germline V gene. The CDR3 runs to 18 residues. DNA for the CDR3: TGCGCCAGCAGCCAAGAAGGAGCGGGGGGGTTACGGTCCTACGAGCAGTACTTC. Its protein is CASSQEGAGGLRSYEQYF.

The V gene is TRBV2, the J gene TRBJ2-1, with D tentatively TRBD2 (5 bases). Germline-derived CDR1 and CDR2 are SNHLY and FYNNEI. This CDR3 is built from 15 residues. With 4 bases removed from V and 0 bases from J, the gap between germline ends came to 10 bases. In DNA, the CDR3 is TGTGCCAGCAGTGCTAGTGGGAGCTCCTACAATGAGCAGTTCTTC. This codes for CASSASGSSYNEQFF. The complete variable domain, with remaining parts taken from reference TRBV2 and TRBJ2-1, reads EPEVTQTPSHQVTQMGQEVILRCVPISNHLYFYWYRQILGQKVEFLVSFYNNEISEKSEIFDDQFSVERPDGSNFTLKIRSTKLEDSAMYFCASSASGSSYNEQFFGPGTRLTVL.

CDR3 coding DNA: TGTGCCAGCAGCGTAAACCCTGGGACACTAACCTACGAGCAGTACTTC. This encodes CASSVNPGTLTYEQYF. V is TRBV9 and J is TRBJ2-7; D is perhaps TRBD1 (6 bases). Per the germline V gene, CDR1 is SGDLS and CDR2 is YYNGEE. This CDR3 has 16 residues. V lost 1 base, J lost 2 bases, and 16 bases lay in between.

The chain employs TRBV24-1 and TRBJ2-3, with 7 nucleotides matching TRBD2. Unmatched junction bases numbered 11, after V lost 2 bases and J lost 4 bases. The CDR3 spans 17 residues. CDR1 KGHDR and CDR2 SFDVKD come from the germline V gene. The DNA for the CDR3 is TGTGCCACCAGTGATTGGGGGGGGAGAGGGTCGGCAGATACGCAGTATTTT. Translation gives CATSDWGGRGSADTQYF.

This clone has a single count. V is TRBV7-9 and J is TRBJ2-1; D not certain. The germline V and J ends were trimmed by 6 bases and 8 bases, with 11 bases remaining between them. The length of the CDR3 is 12 residues. Germline lookup yields CDR1 SEHNR and CDR2 FQNEAQ (reference sequence). In DNA, the CDR3 is TGTGCCAGCAGGGCCACTACTGATGAGCAGTTCTTC. Protein sequence: CASRATTDEQFF.

This chain joins TRBV27 and TRBJ2-2, with D unclear. This CDR3 contains 12 residues. V gave up 8 bases and J gave up 6 bases, with 10 bases separating them. The V gene's germline CDR1 is MNHEY and CDR2 SMNVEV (reference sequence). CDR3 DNA sequence: TGTGCCAGCGTCGGAGATTCCGGGGAGCTGTTTTTT. This encodes CASVGDSGELFF.

This chain links TRBV30 with TRBJ2-7, with TRBD2 as a possible D gene (6 bases). Germline V gene sequence: CDR1 GTSNPN, CDR2 SVGIG (reference sequence). This CDR3 contains 14 residues. Trimming left V 1 base short and J 3 bases short, with 13 bases between. In DNA form, the CDR3 reads TGTGCCTGGAGTGACTATGGGCGGGGCTACGAGCAGTACTTC. Translation: CAWSDYGRGYEQYF.

This chain links TRBV30 with TRBJ1-1; 10 bases line up with TRBD1. Germline V gene lookup returns CDR1 GTSNPN and CDR2 SVGIG (reference sequence). This CDR3 spans 12 amino acids. V was pared by 1 base and J by 9 bases, with 2 bases of the junction left unmatched. The CDR3 spells CAWSGGQGKAFF. Written as DNA, the CDR3 is TGTGCCTGGAGTGGGGGACAGGGGAAAGCTTTCTTT.

V gene TRBV7-3 combines with J gene TRBJ2-1, with TRBD2 matching over 10 bases. Germline CDR1 SGHTA, CDR2 FQGTGA. The CDR3 runs 16 residues. With 5 bases clipped from V and 7 bases from J, the junction kept 11 bases outside the gene matches. CDR3 nucleotide sequence: TGTGCCAGCAGCCCCAATGGAGCGGGGGGGTCTAATGAGCAGTTCTTC. Protein sequence: CASSPNGAGGSNEQFF.

This clone came up a few times. V is TRBV6-5 and J is TRBJ1-4; TRBD1 is a possible D gene (5 bases). Germline V gene lookup returns CDR1 MNHEY and CDR2 SVGAGI. The ends were cut back, 5 bases at V and 0 bases at J, with 10 bases in the middle. The CDR3 spans 15 residues. CDR3 nucleotide sequence: TGTGCCAGCAGTCTGACAGTTGCAACTAATGAAAAACTGTTTTTT. Its protein product is CASSLTVATNEKLFF.

The J gene is TRBJ2-2, the V gene TRBV21-1; the table's D call TRBD1 went unverified against the DNA. TRBV21-1 constitutes a pseudogene. The CDR3 length is 17 residues. The CDR3 spells CASSKIRQGENTGELFF. CDR3 bases: TGTGCCAGCAGCAAAATTAGGCAGGGGGAAAACACCGGGGAGCTGTTTTTT.

The chain links TRBV5-1 to TRBJ2-1, with 11 bases that match TRBD2. CDR1 and CDR2 from the germline V gene are SGHRS and YFSETQ. The CDR3 is 14 residues long. V trimming: 6 bases; J trimming: 7 bases; junction bases outside the gene matches: 6. The CDR3: CASTGTSGANEQFF. DNA of the CDR3: TGCGCCAGCACCGGGACTAGCGGCGCTAATGAGCAGTTCTTC.

This clone was seen a single time. V usage is TRBV5-1 and J usage is TRBJ2-1; D possibly corresponds to TRBD1 (6 bases). The CDR3 loop spans 16 amino acids. With 3 bases removed from V and 3 bases from J, the gap between germline ends came to 16 bases. Germline assignment: CDR1 SGHRS and CDR2 YFSETQ. The chain's CDR3 is CASSYGTTADYNEQFF. The CDR3 region has the DNA TGCGCCAGCAGCTACGGGACAACGGCAGACTACAATGAGCAGTTCTTC.

J is TRBJ1-1 and V is TRBV5-4; D gene unclear. The CDR3 sequence is 16 residues long. The germline CDR1 and CDR2 sequences are SGHNT and YYREEE (reference sequence). Between the trimmed V and J ends, which lost 7 bases and 3 bases, there was a span of 22 bases. The CDR3 DNA sequence: TGTGCCAGCGGTCCCCCTGACGCGGGAAGGTACACTGAAGCTTTCTTT. Translating it yields CASGPPDAGRYTEAFF.

V usage is TRBV7-3 and J usage is TRBJ1-5; TRBD1 matches at 10 bases. CDR3 length: 17 residues. Losses at the gene ends were 0 bases for V and 7 bases for J; bases not matched to a gene: 9. CDR1 is SGHTA, CDR2 FQGTGA, per germline. CDR3 DNA: TGTGCCAGCAGCTTAACTGAAGACAGGGGGCGTCGGCAGCCCCAGCATTTT. Its translation is CASSLTEDRGRRQPQHF.

The chain recombines TRBV9 with TRBJ1-5, with D perhaps TRBD1 (5 bases). V was pared by 0 bases and J by 0 bases, with 7 bases between. Germline values: CDR1 SGDLS, CDR2 YYNGEE. The CDR3 loop spans 15 amino acids. In DNA, the CDR3 is TGTGCCAGCAGCGTAGCTCAGGGTAGCAATCAGCCCCAGCATTTT. Its translation: CASSVAQGSNQPQHF.

The chain couples TRBV4-1 to TRBJ2-6; D gene ambiguous. The V and J ends lost 3 bases and 0 bases respectively, with 12 bases between them. CDR1 MGHRA and CDR2 YSYEKL come from the germline V gene. The CDR3 runs to 17 residues. In nucleotides, the CDR3 is TGCGCCAGCAGCCAGGGCTGGGTGCGCTCTGGGGCCAACGTCCTGACTTTC. Protein sequence: CASSQGWVRSGANVLTF.

V usage is TRBV6-5 and J usage is TRBJ2-5, with TRBD2 identical over 7 bases. This CDR3 comprises 12 residues. CDR1 and CDR2 from the germline V gene are MNHEY and SVGAGI. J gave up 5 bases and V 6 bases, and 3 bases lay outside the gene matches. The CDR3 is CASRGGGETQYF. In nucleotides, the CDR3 is TGTGCCAGCAGGGGGGGAGGGGAGACCCAGTACTTC.

This chain connects TRBV2 to TRBJ2-1, with TRBD2 matching 9 bases. Germline V gene lookup returns CDR1 SNHLY and CDR2 FYNNEI. The CDR3 runs 15 residues. With 6 bases clipped from V and 3 bases from J, the junction kept 6 bases outside the gene matches. The CDR3 loop reads CASRRGRGGYNEQFF. The CDR3 DNA reads TGTGCCAGCAGAAGAGGGCGGGGGGGCTACAATGAGCAGTTCTTC.

This chain connects TRBV7-3 to TRBJ2-1; D possibly corresponds to TRBD2 (7 bases). V was shortened by 4 bases and J by 7 bases, with 17 bases between the two germline ends. Germline CDR1 SGHTA, CDR2 FQGTGA. The CDR3 covers 15 residues. DNA of the CDR3: TGTGCCAGCAGCTCCCTCGGGGGGCCTCGTAATGAGCAGTTCTTC. Its translation is CASSSLGGPRNEQFF.

The rearrangement joins TRBV11-3 to TRBJ2-3; weak D call: TRBD2 (5 bases). Germline CDR1 reads SGHNT; CDR2 reads YENEEA. The CDR3 spans 14 residues. V was clipped by 3 bases and J by 2 bases, with 9 bases between them. The CDR3 region is CASSFGESTDTQYF. In DNA form, the CDR3 reads TGTGCCAGCAGCTTTGGGGAGTCCACAGATACGCAGTATTTT.

The gene calls are TRBV7-8 and TRBJ1-2, with 7 bases identical to TRBD1. Germline V gives CDR1 SGHVS, CDR2 FQNEAQ. CDR3 length: 13 amino acids. J gave up 8 bases and V 5 bases, and 8 bases lay outside the gene matches. The CDR3 nucleotides are TGTGCCAGCAGCGTAAACAGGGGTTCGGGCTACACCTTC. Translated: CASSVNRGSGYTF.

The chain is built from TRBV19 and TRBJ2-3; D perhaps matches TRBD2 (6 bases). The CDR3 consists of 14 residues. Trimming left V 5 bases short and J 0 bases short, with 9 bases between. Germline V gene sequence: CDR1 LNHDA, CDR2 SQIVND (reference sequence). The CDR3 nucleotides read TGTGCCAGTAGTTTAGCGGTTAGCACAGATACGCAGTATTTT. Protein: CASSLAVSTDTQYF.

The V gene is TRBV18, the J gene TRBJ2-3; 9 bases map to TRBD1. The CDR3 is 17 amino acids. Looked up from germline, CDR1 is KGHSH and CDR2 is LQKENI. With V trimmed by 0 bases and J by 1 base, 5 bases remained unmatched. This CDR3 is CASSPPLGTGRTDTQYF. In nucleotides, the CDR3 is TGTGCCAGCTCACCACCTCTGGGGACAGGGCGCACAGATACGCAGTATTTT.

The chain recombines TRBV6-5 with TRBJ2-7; D may be TRBD2 (5 bases). Looked up from germline, CDR1 is MNHEY and CDR2 is SVGAGI. This CDR3 has 14 residues. The V gene lost 2 bases and the J gene lost 4 bases, with 12 bases spanning the gap. DNA for the CDR3: TGTGCCAGCAGTTACGTCGGGGATCGGTACGAGCAGTACTTC. It yields the protein CASSYVGDRYEQYF.

This chain joins TRBV6-5 and TRBJ1-2, with D maybe TRBD1 (5 bases). The germline V gene encodes CDR1 MNHEY and CDR2 SVGAGI. The CDR3 has 14 residues. V was cut by 5 bases and J by 1 base, with 11 bases left in between. The CDR3 loop reads CASSNGHGNYGYTF. For the CDR3, the DNA is TGTGCCAGCAGTAACGGACATGGTAACTATGGCTACACCTTC.

The chain has TRBV18 and TRBJ1-6; 9 bases match TRBD1. This CDR3 region has 15 residues. Germline V gene sequence: CDR1 KGHSH, CDR2 LQKENI. V lost 4 bases and J lost 5; bases outside the gene matches: 3. The CDR3 protein is CASSQDRGDNSPLHF. CDR3 DNA: TGTGCCAGCTCACAGGACAGGGGCGATAATTCACCCCTCCACTTT.

The chain carries TRBV19 and TRBJ1-1; possible D gene TRBD1, 6 bases. Germline values: CDR1 LNHDA, CDR2 SQIVND (reference sequence). The length of the CDR3 is 15 residues. V was clipped by 3 bases and J by 4 bases, with 15 bases between them. The CDR3 is CASSMKGGEFTEAFF. DNA of the CDR3: TGTGCCAGTAGTATGAAGGGGGGGGAGTTCACTGAAGCTTTCTTT.